This TCR beta chain came from a study of response to subunit inactivated influenza vaccine. TCRdb ran MiXCR on the RT-PCR reads and lists one entry per CDR3 protein. This table has 860,000 or so distinct CDR3 sequences, 21% appearing once. The V gene end was trimmed by 7 bases and the J gene end by 4 bases; junction bases not matched to a gene: 17. CDR3 length equals 19 residues. Germline CDR1 is SGHAT and CDR2 is FQDESV (reference sequence). Source: PBMCs from blood, taken around 5 days after vaccination. The genes are TRBV11-1 and TRBJ2-2; 11 positions match TRBD2. The TCR originated in a man aged 50-60 years who received an inactivated influenza vaccine. The DNA of the CDR3 is TGTGCCAGCACCTTGGGACTAGCGGACCCCCCGTTCGCCACCGGGGAGCTGTTTTTT. Its protein product is CASTLGLADPPFATGELFF.